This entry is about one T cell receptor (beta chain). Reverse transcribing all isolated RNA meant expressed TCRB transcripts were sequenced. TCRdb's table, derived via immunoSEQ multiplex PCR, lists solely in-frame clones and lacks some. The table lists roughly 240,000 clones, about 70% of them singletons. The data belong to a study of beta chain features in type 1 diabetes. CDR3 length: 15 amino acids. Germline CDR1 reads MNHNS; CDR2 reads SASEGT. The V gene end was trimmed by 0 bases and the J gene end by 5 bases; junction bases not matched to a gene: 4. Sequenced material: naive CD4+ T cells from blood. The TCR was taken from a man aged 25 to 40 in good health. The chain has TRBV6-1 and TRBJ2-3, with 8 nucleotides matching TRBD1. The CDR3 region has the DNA TGTGCCAGCAGTGAAGCGCTCAGGGGGCAAGATACGCAGTATTTT. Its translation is CASSEALRGQDTQYF.